This TCR beta chain was identified in a study of cytomegalovirus exposure and HLA in healthy donors. Study observations and caveats: Information on immune exposure was restricted to one variable (CMV serostatus). In vitro data verified a few CMV-associated chains as specific for CMV antigens. The study flagged approximately 180 TCR beta chains as cytomegalovirus-associated.

A word on this clone: Its antigen is unknown. No conserved phenylalanine or tryptophan is present at the end of the CDR3, so a read error is the likely explanation.

The PCR made use of 60 Vbeta and 13 Jbeta primers. Some clones are missing from TCRdb's copy, which holds only in-frame ones; the method was immunoSEQ multiplex PCR. This table holds approximately 150,000 clones, 73% found once. The sequenced sample consisted of PBMCs. The sequence was obtained from a woman younger than 35 in good health and CMV-seronegative.

The CDR3 nucleotides are TGCGCCAGCAGCTTGTGGTGGGGACAGGGACCGATTAATAACACTGAAGCTTTCTCT. Encoded protein: CASSLWWGQGPINNTEAFS. The J gene is TRBJ1-1, the V gene TRBV5-1; 9 nucleotides line up with TRBD1. There are 19 residues in the CDR3. Losses at the gene ends were 1 base for V and 2 bases for J; bases not matched to a gene: 15. CDR1 and CDR2 from the germline V gene are SGHRS and YFSETQ.